The 26 T cell receptor beta chains reported below all come from one sample, sequenced in a study. The repertoire was sequenced with immunoSEQ multiplex PCR; TCRdb's copy has only in-frame clones and lacks some. The data show tens of thousands of clones, more than 80% seen once. The sequenced sample was PBMCs. All receptors come from a man in his forties with rheumatoid arthritis.

This clone appeared once. The chain links TRBV2 to TRBJ2-5; D remains unclear. Trimming removed 7 bases from V and 7 bases from J, with 19 bases in between. Germline CDR1 is SNHLY and CDR2 is FYNNEI. The CDR3 is made up of 14 amino acids. The CDR3 DNA follows: TGTGCCAGCATCGGCACATCCCCACAACCGACCCAGTACTTC. Its translation is CASIGTSPQPTQYF.

This clone was detected a few times. This chain links TRBV27 with TRBJ2-7; 11 bases are a match to TRBD2. The V gene end was trimmed by 5 bases and the J gene end by 3 bases; junction bases not matched to a gene: 6. The CDR3 extends over 15 amino acids. Germline CDR1 is MNHEY and CDR2 is SMNVEV (reference sequence). The CDR3 coding sequence is TGTGCCAGCAGTGTCTCTAGCGGGGGGCTCTACGAGCAGTACTTC. Its translation is CASSVSSGGLYEQYF.

This chain connects TRBV30 to TRBJ1-1; TRBD1 matches at 8 bases. V lost 4 bases and J lost 0; bases outside the gene matches: 10. The CDR3 is 16 residues long. CDR1 is GTSNPN and CDR2 is SVGIG in the germline V gene (reference sequence). The CDR3 sequence: CAWTVTGGFVNTEAFF. The CDR3 DNA reads TGTGCCTGGACGGTCACAGGGGGGTTTGTGAACACTGAAGCTTTCTTT.

The gene calls are TRBV4-2 and TRBJ2-1, with 13 bases that match TRBD2. V lost 4 bases to trimming and J lost 0 bases; unmatched junction nucleotides: 6. The CDR3 has 18 amino acids. Looked up from germline, CDR1 is LGHNA and CDR2 is YNFKEQ. CDR3 region: CASSPPTSGGPSYNEQFF. For the CDR3, the DNA is TGTGCCAGCAGCCCACCGACTAGCGGGGGGCCCTCCTACAATGAGCAGTTCTTC.

J is TRBJ1-3 and V is TRBV7-9; 7 bases map to TRBD1. J gave up 0 bases and V 1 base, and 12 bases lay outside the gene matches. Germline V gene sequence: CDR1 SEHNR, CDR2 FQNEAQ (reference sequence). The CDR3 length is 19 residues. CDR3 amino acids: CASSLVPHRDSSSGNTIYF. CDR3 nucleotide sequence: TGTGCCAGCAGCTTAGTCCCGCACCGGGACAGCAGCTCTGGAAACACCATATATTTT.

The chain joins TRBV19 to TRBJ1-2, with 8 bases matching TRBD1. V dropped 9 bases and J dropped 8; count of bases not matched to a gene: 14. Per the germline V gene, CDR1 is LNHDA and CDR2 is SQIVND (reference sequence). CDR3 length: 14 residues. The CDR3 is CASTSRQGTRGYTF. The CDR3 DNA follows: TGTGCCAGCACGAGCCGACAGGGGACGCGGGGCTACACCTTC.

The table lists this clone with a count of one. V gene TRBV18 combines with J gene TRBJ1-1; D is undetermined. V was clipped by 2 bases and J by 0 bases, with 7 bases between them. This CDR3 is 14 amino acids long. Germline-derived CDR1 and CDR2 are KGHSH and LQKENI. The CDR3 DNA reads TGTGCCAGCTCACCAACAGCCGTGAACACTGAAGCTTTCTTT. Translation: CASSPTAVNTEAFF.

The chain links TRBV6-5 to TRBJ1-4, with 10 bases lining up with TRBD1. The V gene's germline CDR1 is MNHEY and CDR2 SVGAGI. V lost 4 bases to trimming and J lost 8 bases; unmatched junction nucleotides: 7. The CDR3 has 15 amino acids. CDR3 nucleotides: TGTGCCAGCAGTTTGAACCGGGACAGGGGAGAAAAACTGTTTTTT. Translated, it gives CASSLNRDRGEKLFF.

The gene calls are TRBV28 and TRBJ1-5, with 10 bases matching TRBD1. With V trimmed by 3 bases and J by 2 bases, 4 bases remained unmatched. This CDR3 region has 16 residues. Germline values: CDR1 MDHEN, CDR2 SYDVKM. CDR3 coding DNA: TGTGCCAGCAGTTTTCCTGGGACAGGGGGCAATCAGCCCCAGCATTTT. Translation gives CASSFPGTGGNQPQHF. Full variable domain (rest looked up from reference TRBV28 and TRBJ1-5): DVKVTQSSRYLVKRTGEKVFLECVQDMDHENMFWYRQDPGLGLRLIYFSYDVKMKEKGDIPEGYSVSREKKERFSLILESASTNQTSMYLCASSFPGTGGNQPQHFGDGTRLSIL.

The J gene is TRBJ1-5, the V gene TRBV19, with 8 positions matching TRBD1. Germline V CDR1 and CDR2: LNHDA, SQIVND (reference sequence). This CDR3 is 15 amino acids long. Trimming at V came to 2 bases and at J to 6 bases, leaving 6 bases not matched to a gene. The CDR3 DNA follows: TGTGCCAGTAGTATATCAGGACAGGGAAGTCAGCCCCAGCATTTT. This gives the protein CASSISGQGSQPQHF.

The J gene is TRBJ2-1, the V gene TRBV5-1; maybe TRBD1 (5 bases). Per germline, CDR1 SGHRS and CDR2 YFSETQ. CDR3 length: 15 amino acids. Trimming stripped 3 bases from V and 1 base from J, with 11 bases between. CDR3: CASSSLSGSYNEQFF. In nucleotides, the CDR3 is TGCGCCAGCAGCTCACTATCAGGGTCCTACAATGAGCAGTTCTTC.

This chain joins TRBV6-5 and TRBJ1-1, with 8 bases identical to TRBD1. This CDR3 has 15 amino acids. Looked up from germline, CDR1 is MNHEY and CDR2 is SVGAGI. Trimming cost V 4 bases and J 1 base; bases outside gene matches: 5. CDR3 DNA sequence: TGTGCCAGCAGTTCCGACAGGGGTTGGAACACTGAAGCTTTCTTT. Residues: CASSSDRGWNTEAFF.

V is TRBV20-1 and J is TRBJ2-5; D is undetermined. The CDR3 sequence is 10 residues long. Germline V gene sequence: CDR1 DFQATT, CDR2 SNEGSKA (reference sequence). The V end lost 5 bases, the J end lost 5 bases, and 6 bases lay between the germline ends. CDR3 sequence reads: CSARWETQYF. The CDR3 coding sequence is TGCAGTGCTCGATGGGAGACCCAGTACTTC.

V and J are TRBV28 and TRBJ2-5; 12 nucleotides match TRBD2. Losses at the gene ends were 4 bases for V and 2 bases for J; bases not matched to a gene: 5. This CDR3 spans 16 amino acids. CDR1 and CDR2 from the germline V gene are MDHEN and SYDVKM. The CDR3 DNA sequence: TGTGCCAGCAGTTCCCACGGACTAGCGGGACAAGAGACCCAGTACTTC. This encodes CASSSHGLAGQETQYF.

V usage is TRBV5-1 and J usage is TRBJ2-5, with D perhaps matching TRBD2 (6 bases). The CDR3 is 15 amino acids. In germline, CDR1 is SGHRS, CDR2 YFSETQ. Trimming removed 0 bases at V and 3 bases at J, with 12 bases between. The DNA of the CDR3 is TGCGCCAGCAGCTTGGGTGGGACTGGTGAAGAGACCCAGTACTTC. Its protein product is CASSLGGTGEETQYF.

The chain joins TRBV3-1 (or the pseudogene TRBV3-2) to TRBJ1-4; TRBD1 matches 9 bases. CDR1 and CDR2 (germline): LGHDT, YNNKEL (reference sequence). V lost 4 bases to trimming and J lost 8 bases; unmatched junction nucleotides: 5. The CDR3 runs 14 residues. This CDR3 is CASSRRDRAEKLFF. DNA of the CDR3: TGTGCCAGCAGCCGCCGGGACAGGGCCGAAAAACTGTTTTTT.

V and J are TRBV6-1 and TRBJ1-1, with D unclear. Germline CDR1 and CDR2: MNHNS and SASEGT. V lost 1 base and J lost 0, with 3 bases in between. CDR3 length: 13 amino acids. The CDR3, as DNA: TGTGCCAGCAGTGAAGACATGAACACTGAAGCTTTCTTT. Translation gives CASSEDMNTEAFF.

This clone has only one observation. The chain uses TRBV5-1 and TRBJ1-1; a weak D match, TRBD1 (5 bases). The V end lost 4 bases, the J end lost 4 bases, and 11 bases lay between the germline ends. The CDR3 sequence is 13 residues long. CDR1 and CDR2 (germline): SGHRS, YFSETQ. In nucleotides, the CDR3 is TGCGCCAGCAGCGGCAGCGGGGGCACTGAAGCTTTCTTT. It yields the protein CASSGSGGTEAFF.

In DNA, the CDR3 is TGTGCCAGCATTAAAGCGAACACTGAAGCTTTCTTT. This gives the protein CASIKANTEAFF. This rearrangement joins TRBV2 to TRBJ1-1; no definite D call. The CDR3 is 12 amino acids. Germline V gene lookup returns CDR1 SNHLY and CDR2 FYNNEI. V was shortened by 7 bases and J by 1 base, with 7 bases between the two germline ends.

The rearrangement uses TRBV19 and TRBJ1-1; D not certain. Per germline, CDR1 LNHDA and CDR2 SQIVND (reference sequence). V was pared by 3 bases and J by 5 bases, with 10 bases between. The CDR3 totals 13 residues. The CDR3 DNA sequence: TGTGCCAGTAGTATGTTCGCGGGAACTGAAGCTTTCTTT. Translating it yields CASSMFAGTEAFF.

This sequence joins TRBV7-2 and TRBJ2-5; either TRBD1 or TRBD2 may fit D (6 bases each). Germline CDR1 reads SGHTA; CDR2 reads FQGNSA. The CDR3 spans 14 residues. V lost 2 bases and J lost 5, with 12 bases in between. In DNA form, the CDR3 reads TGTGCCAGCAGCTTATACGGGGGCGGGGAGACCCAGTACTTC. It translates to CASSLYGGGETQYF.

The rearrangement uses TRBV5-6 and TRBJ2-2; 7 nucleotides align to TRBD1. Germline assignment: CDR1 SGHDT and CDR2 YYEEEE. V gave up 4 bases and J gave up 6 bases; unmatched junction bases: 6. This CDR3 spans 14 amino acids. CDR3 coding DNA: TGTGCCAGCAGCAGGACACAGGGGCCCGGGGAGCTGTTTTTT. Its translation is CASSRTQGPGELFF. Using reference TRBV5-6 and TRBJ2-2 for the parts outside the CDR3, the full variable domain is DAGVTQSPTHLIKTRGQQVTLRCSPKSGHDTVSWYQQALGQGPQFIFQYYEEEERQRGNFPDRFSGHQFPNYSSELNVNALLLGDSALYLCASSRTQGPGELFFGEGSRLTVL.

The chain couples TRBV15 to TRBJ2-1; D possibly corresponds to TRBD2 (6 bases). Germline V gene data show CDR1 as LNHNV and CDR2 as YYDKDF (reference sequence). The CDR3 is 19 residues long. Trimming left V 1 base short and J 0 bases short, with 19 bases between. CDR3 amino acids: CATSRGGLAKGSSYNEQFF. As DNA, the CDR3 is TGTGCCACCAGCAGAGGAGGCCTAGCGAAGGGCAGCTCCTACAATGAGCAGTTCTTC.

The V and J genes are TRBV19 and TRBJ1-3, with D unclear. CDR3 length equals 17 residues. Trimming stripped 5 bases from V and 0 bases from J, with 17 bases between. Germline CDR1 and CDR2: LNHDA and SQIVND (reference sequence). The CDR3 sequence is CASSPFRLGSSGNTIYF. CDR3 nucleotides: TGTGCCAGTAGTCCCTTCCGTCTGGGGAGCTCTGGAAACACCATATATTTT.

The CDR3 loop reads CASGLPPGDEQFF. CDR3 coding DNA: TGTGCTAGTGGTTTGCCCCCCGGGGATGAGCAGTTCTTC. The J gene is TRBJ2-1, the V gene TRBV12-5; D possibly corresponds to TRBD2 (5 bases). This CDR3 has 13 residues. The germline V gene encodes CDR1 LGHNT and CDR2 FRNRAP. The V end was cut by 2 bases, the J end by 8 bases, with 10 bases between.

This chain links TRBV3-1 (or the pseudogene TRBV3-2) with TRBJ1-5; D remains unclear. The CDR3 covers 13 residues. Trimming stripped 4 bases from V and 4 bases from J, with 8 bases between. CDR1 LGHDT and CDR2 YNNKEL come from the germline V gene (reference sequence). CDR3 loop: CASSPVVNQPQHF. The CDR3 bases are TGTGCCAGCAGCCCCGTTGTAAATCAGCCCCAGCATTTT.